A single sample gave rise to the 16 T cell receptor beta chains below, sequenced in a study of beta chain features in type 1 diabetes. Findings of the study overall: Type 1 diabetes patients had moderately but significantly shorter TCRB CDR3s in all four CD4+ subsets.

Their cognate antigens are unknown. Expressed TCRB transcripts were sequenced after all isolated RNA was converted to cDNA. Profiled with immunoSEQ multiplex PCR; TCRdb holds only in-frame clones, not every one. Of hundreds of thousands of clones listed, approximately 10% are singletons. The sequenced material came from naive CD4+ T cells from blood. These TCRs come from a man younger than 45 with type 1 diabetes.

The V and J genes are TRBV9 and TRBJ1-5, with TRBD1 identical over 8 bases. After removal of 3 bases from V and 6 bases from J, the junction contained 8 bases not matched to a gene. The CDR3 sequence is 15 residues long. The V gene's germline CDR1 is SGDLS and CDR2 YYNGEE. CDR3 amino acids: CASSAEGRGLQPQHF. In DNA, the CDR3 is TGTGCCAGCAGCGCCGAAGGCAGGGGGCTTCAGCCCCAGCATTTT.

CDR3 amino acids: CASSLGQGRVNEQFF. CDR3 nucleotide sequence: TGTGCCAGCAGCCTGGGACAGGGACGCGTCAATGAGCAGTTCTTC. V is TRBV7-2 and J is TRBJ2-1; 9 bases match TRBD1. Germline V lookup: CDR1 SGHTA, CDR2 FQGNSA. The CDR3 has 15 amino acids. V lost 5 bases and J lost 6; bases outside the gene matches: 8.

A few counts support this clone. The chain carries TRBV4-2 and TRBJ2-1, with D possibly TRBD2 on 5 matching bases. V was pared by 3 bases and J by 5 bases, with 17 bases between. The CDR3 runs 16 residues. Germline-derived CDR1 and CDR2 are LGHNA and YNFKEQ. The CDR3 is CASSHPRRGLHNEQFF. CDR3 sequence (DNA): TGTGCCAGCAGCCATCCAAGGAGAGGACTCCACAATGAGCAGTTCTTC.

This clone was seen a few times. The identical CDR3 is also encoded by other nucleotide sequences in the sample. The rearrangement uses TRBV18 and TRBJ1-5; no reliable D call. The CDR3 covers 13 residues. Germline assignment: CDR1 KGHSH and CDR2 LQKENI. V lost 3 bases, J lost 5 bases, and 8 bases lay in between. CDR3 DNA: TGTGCCAGCTCACCCGGGAGAGATCAGCCCCAGCATTTT. It specifies CASSPGRDQPQHF.

This clone has more than one count but fewer than ten. The rearrangement uses TRBV18 and TRBJ1-1; the D is unclear. Germline assignment: CDR1 KGHSH and CDR2 LQKENI. This CDR3 has 15 residues. V was trimmed by 0 bases and J by 1 base, leaving 9 bases between them. CDR3 in DNA: TGTGCCAGCTCACCACCAGCTAGGCAGAACACTGAAGCTTTCTTT. Residues: CASSPPARQNTEAFF.

The chain joins TRBV19 to TRBJ2-7, with D possibly being TRBD1 (5 bases). Trimming stripped 5 bases from V and 2 bases from J, with 10 bases between. The germline V gene encodes CDR1 LNHDA and CDR2 SQIVND (reference sequence). The CDR3 sequence is 13 residues long. CDR3 in amino acids: CASSYDSPYEQYF. DNA of the CDR3: TGTGCCAGTAGTTATGACAGCCCCTACGAGCAGTACTTC.

In this sample, this clone turned up a few times. The chain is built from TRBV7-9 and TRBJ2-7; 9 bases match TRBD1. CDR3 length: 15 amino acids. Germline CDR1 SEHNR, CDR2 FQNEAQ (reference sequence). Germline trimming cut 3 bases from V and 5 bases from J; bases unmatched to any gene: 8. The chain's CDR3 is CASSLGQGLRNEQYF. CDR3 in DNA: TGTGCCAGCAGCTTGGGACAGGGCTTGAGAAACGAGCAGTACTTC.

V and J are TRBV30 and TRBJ2-1; 11 bases fit TRBD2. The CDR3 covers 14 residues. Trimming took 0 bases from V and 14 from J; bases not matched to a gene: 9. Germline V gene sequence: CDR1 GTSNPN, CDR2 SVGIG (reference sequence). The CDR3 DNA follows: TGTGCCTGGAGTGTAGAGGTGACTAGCGGGGAGGAGTTCTTC. Residues: CAWSVEVTSGEEFF.

This rearrangement joins TRBV5-1 to TRBJ2-1; 7 bases are a match to TRBD2. Germline V gene data show CDR1 as SGHRS and CDR2 as YFSETQ. Trimming at V came to 7 bases and at J to 7 bases, leaving 8 bases not matched to a gene. The CDR3 runs 13 residues. In DNA, the CDR3 is TGCGCCAGCGGGGGGGAATGGAGAAATGAGCAGTTCTTC. Amino acids: CASGGEWRNEQFF.

Only a few counts were recorded for this clone. The CDR3 here is CASSQFPSGERAFF. The CDR3 nucleotides read TGTGCCAGTAGTCAATTCCCTTCGGGGGAAAGAGCTTTCTTT. The chain combines TRBV19 with TRBJ1-1; possible D gene TRBD1, 5 bases. The CDR3 is 14 residues long. V lost 5 bases and J lost 10, with 20 bases in between. The germline V gene encodes CDR1 LNHDA and CDR2 SQIVND (reference sequence).

This clone was counted between two and nine times. CDR3 loop: CASSVEVRGATVQYF. The CDR3 DNA sequence: TGTGCCAGCAGCGTAGAGGTTCGGGGGGCCACAGTGCAGTACTTC. The chain is built from TRBV9 and TRBJ2-7; the D gene is possibly TRBD2 (7 bases). The CDR3 is made up of 15 amino acids. Germline CDR1 SGDLS, CDR2 YYNGEE. Trimming took off 0 bases at V and 9 bases at J, with 19 bases between the two ends.

This clone was detected a few times. Other DNA sequences in the sample encode the same CDR3. V and J are TRBV7-9 and TRBJ2-2; no reliable D call. V dropped 5 bases and J dropped 1 base, with 5 bases sitting between them. Germline-derived CDR1 and CDR2 are SEHNR and FQNEAQ (reference sequence). The CDR3 contains 13 residues. CDR3 region: CASSRQNTGELFF. CDR3 nucleotide sequence: TGTGCCAGCAGCAGACAGAACACCGGGGAGCTGTTTTTT.

The chain is built from TRBV7-2 and TRBJ2-6; D ambiguous. The CDR3 is 14 amino acids. Looked up from germline, CDR1 is SGHTA and CDR2 is FQGNSA. Trimming stripped 6 bases from V and 0 bases from J, with 6 bases between. CDR3 in DNA: TGTGCCAGCAGGAGCGCCTCTGGGGCCAACGTCCTGACTTTC. Translation: CASRSASGANVLTF.

This sequence joins TRBV30 and TRBJ2-5, with D possibly matching TRBD1 (7 bases). In germline, CDR1 is GTSNPN, CDR2 SVGIG (reference sequence). The CDR3 has 14 residues. Deletions cut 4 bases from V and 5 bases from J, with 17 bases between. The CDR3 DNA follows: TGTGCCTGGATAGAGGGGGCAGGGGGGGAGACCCAGTACTTC. Amino acids: CAWIEGAGGETQYF.

The rearrangement uses TRBV19 and TRBJ2-2; D is unresolved. Between the trimmed V and J ends, which lost 5 bases and 7 bases, there was a span of 8 bases. The CDR3 length is 12 residues. Germline CDR1 LNHDA, CDR2 SQIVND (reference sequence). Written as DNA, the CDR3 is TGTGCCAGTAGTCTACAGATCGGGGAGCTGTTTTTT. This translates into CASSLQIGELFF. Together with reference TRBV19 and TRBJ2-2, the CDR3 gives the full variable domain: DGGITQSPKYLFRKEGQNVTLSCEQNLNHDAMYWYRQDPGQGLRLIYYSQIVNDFQKGDIAEGYSVSREKKESFPLTVTSAQKNPTAFYLCASSLQIGELFFGEGSRLTVL.

This clone showed up just a few times. The rearrangement links TRBV5-4 to TRBJ1-1; no reliable D call. Trimming stripped 4 bases from V and 0 bases from J, with 16 bases between. This CDR3 spans 16 amino acids. Germline V gene sequence: CDR1 SGHNT, CDR2 YYREEE (reference sequence). The CDR3 bases are TGTGCCAGCAGCGGAGCCCTCGGGAACATGAACACTGAAGCTTTCTTT. Its translation: CASSGALGNMNTEAFF.